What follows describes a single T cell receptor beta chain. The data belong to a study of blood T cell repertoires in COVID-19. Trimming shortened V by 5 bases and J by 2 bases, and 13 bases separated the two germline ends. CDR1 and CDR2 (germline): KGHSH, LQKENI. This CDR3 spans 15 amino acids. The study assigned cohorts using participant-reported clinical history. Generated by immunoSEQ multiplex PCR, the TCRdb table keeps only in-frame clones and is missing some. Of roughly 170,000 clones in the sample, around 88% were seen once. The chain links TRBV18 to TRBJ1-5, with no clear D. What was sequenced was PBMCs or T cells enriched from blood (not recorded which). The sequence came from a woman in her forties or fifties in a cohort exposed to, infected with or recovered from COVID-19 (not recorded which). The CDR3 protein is CASSAGLGGNQPQHF. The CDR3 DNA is TGTGCCAGCTCAGCCGGACTAGGCGGCAATCAGCCCCAGCATTTT.